The sample holds many counts of the clone carrying this T cell receptor (beta chain). The antigen is not known. CDR3 length equals 15 residues. The V segment lost 4 bases and the J segment 3 bases; nucleotides outside the gene matches: 6. Germline V gene sequence: CDR1 MNHNS, CDR2 SASEGT. Using RNA template, CDR3s of TCR alpha and beta were amplified with iRepertoire arm-PCR. Each CDR3 protein is one row after TCRdb ran MiXCR on the multiplex PCR reads. The table includes more than 300,000 distinct CDR3 sequences, roughly 41% detected once. The sample comes from a study of glioma-infiltrating T cells. Study results and caveats: Very few CDR3 sequences were shared between tissue and blood.

This chain joins TRBV6-1 and TRBJ2-7; 10 bases line up with TRBD2. This TCR came from a human donor with low-grade glioma or glioblastoma, undergoing nonglioma brain surgery, or in good health (not recorded which). Sequenced input: glioma tissue, nonneoplastic brain tissue, or PBMCs (not recorded which). The CDR3 DNA reads TGTGCCAGCAGTGCAGCCTGGACTAGCGGCTACGAGCAGTACTTC. This gives the protein CASSAAWTSGYEQYF.